These T cell receptor beta chains were read from a single sample in a study of shared clonotypes between healthy human individuals. The repertoire was sequenced with immunoSEQ multiplex PCR; TCRdb's copy has only in-frame clones and lacks some. Of roughly 650,000 clones listed, about 96% are singletons. Sequencing was carried out using naive CD8+ T cells sorted from blood. These receptors were obtained from a woman in her thirties in good health. Both conserved end residues are part of each CDR3. Each record gives: J gene, V gene, CDR3 protein.

J gene: TRBJ2-1
V gene: TRBV4-1
CDR3 protein: CASGGGSYNEQFF

J gene: TRBJ2-7
V gene: TRBV28
CDR3 protein: CASSLWGSGYEQYF

J gene: TRBJ2-1
V gene: TRBV10-3
CDR3 protein: CAITAPGAPNNEQFF

J gene: TRBJ2-3
V gene: TRBV21-1
CDR3 protein: CASSALGETDTQYF

J gene: TRBJ2-3
V gene: TRBV28
CDR3 protein: CASSLAGTRGADTQYF

J gene: TRBJ1-1
V gene: TRBV2
CDR3 protein: CASLPLQGNTEAFF

J gene: TRBJ2-3
V gene: TRBV29-1
CDR3 protein: CSVEPLLAATDTQYF

J gene: .
V gene: TRBV2
CDR3 protein: CASKGVGSRVLSYEQYF

J gene: TRBJ1-1
V gene: TRBV5-1
CDR3 protein: CASSWGTEAFF

J gene: TRBJ1-2
V gene: TRBV5-6
CDR3 protein: CASSQGLNGYTF

J gene: TRBJ2-7
V gene: TRBV6-1
CDR3 protein: CASSEIRGGELDEQYF

J gene: TRBJ2-1
V gene: TRBV5-5
CDR3 protein: CASYPLIEGNEQFF

J gene: TRBJ2-1
V gene: TRBV11-2
CDR3 protein: CASSLGPGVGGSVSEQFF